Listed below are T cell receptor beta chains from one sample, sequenced in a study of Graves' ophthalmopathy and Graves' hyperthyroidism. TCRdb itself ran the multiplex PCR reads through MiXCR, one entry per CDR3 protein. The sample lists under 800,000 distinct CDR3 sequences; 20% to 25% were seen once. Specimen: peripheral blood. These receptors were obtained from a woman between 18 and 29 years old with stable Graves' hyperthyroidism. Some clones in this sample may be carry-over from other donors' samples. The CDR3 runs from the conserved cysteine through the conserved F or W. Fields, in order: V gene, J gene, clone size, D gene, CDR3 protein, CDR3 DNA. The D gene is left open where the match is weak. Where a row states a size, it is once, few, many or the class of an expanded clone; other rows omit it.

V: TRBV12-3/TRBV12-4; J: TRBJ1-2; size: many; D: NA; CDR3: CASSALRWGYTF; DNA: TGTGCCAGCAGTGCCCTGCGGTGGGGCTACACCTTC
V: TRBV6-5; J: TRBJ2-7; size: NA; D: NA; CDR3: CASSCNEILTGEQYF; DNA: TGTGCCAGCAGTTGCAATGAGATTCTAACAGGGGAGCAGTACTTC
V: TRBV2; J: TRBJ1-6; size: many; D: NA; CDR3: CASIRVGSPLHF; DNA: TGTGCCAGCATCAGGGTGGGTTCACCCCTCCACTTT
V: TRBV11-1; J: TRBJ2-6; size: NA; D: TRBD1; CDR3: CASSSRTGIGANVLTF; DNA: TGTGCCAGCAGCTCGCGGACAGGGATCGGGGCCAACGTCCTGACTTTC
V: TRBV12-3/TRBV12-4; J: TRBJ1-1; size: many; D: NA; CDR3: CASTHTPRGAFF; DNA: TGTGCCAGCACCCACACACCCCGAGGAGCTTTCTTT
V: TRBV4-1; J: TRBJ1-2; size: many; D: NA; CDR3: CASSQGRHNYGYTF; DNA: TGCGCCAGCAGCCAAGGACGCCACAACTATGGCTACACCTTC
V: TRBV20-1; J: TRBJ2-5; size: many; D: TRBD2; CDR3: CSGLAGDQETQYF; DNA: TGCAGTGGCCTAGCGGGAGATCAAGAGACCCAGTACTTC
V: TRBV20-1; J: TRBJ1-1; size: NA; D: TRBD1; CDR3: CSLRRTGDGNTEAFF; DNA: TGCAGTCTCAGGCGGACAGGGGATGGGAACACTGAAGCTTTCTTT
V: TRBV12-3/TRBV12-4; J: TRBJ2-2; size: many; D: TRBD1; CDR3: CASSLSTDRVVGELFF; DNA: TGTGCCAGCAGTCTTTCAACGGACAGGGTAGTCGGGGAGCTGTTTTTT
V: TRBV19; J: TRBJ2-7; size: many; D: NA; CDR3: CASSYAGREQYF; DNA: TGTGCCAGTAGTTATGCGGGGCGCGAGCAGTACTTC
V: TRBV12-3/TRBV12-4; J: TRBJ2-7; size: many; D: NA; CDR3: CASRARGPSYEQYF; DNA: TGTGCCAGCAGGGCCCGAGGGCCCTCCTACGAGCAGTACTTC
V: TRBV20-1; J: TRBJ2-7; size: many; D: NA; CDR3: CSASDIGQPASYEQYF; DNA: TGCAGTGCTAGCGATATTGGACAGCCAGCCTCCTACGAGCAGTACTTC
V: TRBV2; J: TRBJ1-5; size: many; D: NA; CDR3: CASREGGDQPQHF; DNA: TGTGCCAGCAGGGAAGGGGGAGATCAGCCCCAGCATTTT
V: TRBV3-1; J: TRBJ2-5; size: NA; D: TRBD2; CDR3: CASSQDGTSGSETQYF; DNA: TGTGCCAGCAGCCAAGATGGGACTAGCGGGAGTGAGACCCAGTACTTC
V: TRBV20-1; J: TRBJ1-6; size: many; D: TRBD1; CDR3: CSAPGQGEYSPLHF; DNA: TGCAGTGCGCCGGGACAGGGAGAGTACTCACCCCTCCACTTT
V: TRBV20-1; J: TRBJ1-2; size: NA; D: NA; CDR3: CSARDRDTYGYTF; DNA: TGCAGTGCTAGAGACCGGGACACCTATGGCTACACCTTC
V: TRBV12-3/TRBV12-4; J: TRBJ1-1; size: many; D: NA; CDR3: CASRPDRMNTEAFF; DNA: TGTGCCAGCAGACCCGACAGGATGAACACTGAAGCTTTCTTT
V: TRBV10-3; J: TRBJ2-7; size: many; D: TRBD1; CDR3: CAISEIRGHYEQYF; DNA: TGTGCCATCAGTGAGATCAGGGGGCATTACGAGCAGTACTTC
V: TRBV30; J: TRBJ2-7; size: many; D: TRBD1; CDR3: CAWNLLPGQATYEQYF; DNA: TGTGCCTGGAACCTACTACCGGGACAGGCCACCTACGAGCAGTACTTC
V: TRBV20-1; J: TRBJ1-2; size: few; D: TRBD1; CDR3: CSARETGGDNYGYTF; DNA: TGCAGTGCTAGAGAGACAGGGGGGGATAACTATGGCTACACCTTC
V: TRBV5-1; J: TRBJ1-2; size: few; D: NA; CDR3: CASSSQPGTGAVNYGYTF; DNA: TGCGCCAGCAGCTCGCAACCGGGAACTGGGGCTGTTAACTATGGCTACACCTTC
V: TRBV11-2; J: TRBJ1-3; size: many; D: TRBD1; CDR3: CASSLPKTGVSGNTIYF; DNA: TGTGCCAGCAGCTTACCAAAGACAGGGGTATCTGGAAACACCATATATTTT
V: TRBV4-2; J: TRBJ1-6; size: many; D: TRBD1; CDR3: CASSPEGTGRNSPLHF; DNA: TGTGCCAGCAGCCCAGAGGGGACAGGGCGCAATTCACCCCTCCACTTT
V: TRBV9; J: TRBJ1-1; size: many; D: NA; CDR3: CASSVASGGTEAFF; DNA: TGTGCCAGCAGCGTAGCTTCGGGGGGAACTGAAGCTTTCTTT
V: TRBV4-1; J: TRBJ2-7; size: few; D: NA; CDR3: CASSQDEGWGEQYF; DNA: TGCGCCAGCAGCCAAGATGAAGGGTGGGGCGAGCAGTACTTC